This T cell receptor beta chain comes out of a study of blood T cell repertoires in COVID-19. Overall study: T cells, B-cell-depleted T cells, or PBMCs provided the cDNA or gDNA that served as material.

V shed 8 bases and J shed 4 bases, with 15 bases lying between them. The germline V gene has CDR1 MDHEN and CDR2 SYDVKM. This CDR3 comprises 13 residues. Across 24 US areas, participants ranged in age from roughly 18 to 95 years. Assay: immunoSEQ multiplex PCR; the TCRdb copy retains only in-frame clones and omits some. The sample has hundreds of thousands of clones; 90% are singletons. The sequenced material came from PBMCs or T cells enriched from blood (not recorded which). The chain combines TRBV28 with TRBJ2-7; D may be TRBD2 (6 bases). The clonotype originates from a woman aged 18-29 years with acute COVID-19. DNA for the CDR3: TGTGCCAGCCTAAGTAGCGGAAGATACGAGCAGTACTTC. It encodes CASLSSGRYEQYF.